This T cell receptor (beta chain) was recorded in a study of metastatic and nonmetastatic thyroid tumors. Study context: Comparative analysis of repertoires was undertaken across blood and tumor or nodule tissue obtained from malignant and benign thyroid patients. General observations from the study: Reported TCR beta diversity, measured in blood and tumor, was significantly higher for malignant thyroid tumors than for benign nodules.

In this sample, this clone turned up many times. The antigen is undetermined. Original processing methods: Clinicopathological groups of papillary thyroid cancer showed CDR3 differences that were used to build a distant-metastasis classifier. TCRdb re-called clones via MiXCR from the PCR reads. These V and J calls derive from TCRdb rather than the authors' analysis. Among about 40,000 clones, less than 20% were seen once, and the ten largest hold approximately 9.9%. The V end was cut by 2 bases, the J end by 0 bases, with 13 bases between. Per germline, CDR1 SGHAT and CDR2 FQNNGV. This CDR3 contains 16 residues. None of the patients had undergone any treatment ahead of thyroid surgery.

The specimen was tumor tissue. V is TRBV11-2 and J is TRBJ1-1; D not resolved. The TCR comes from a female donor with papillary thyroid cancer or a benign thyroid nodule (not recorded which). Some clones in this sample may be carry-over from other donors' samples. The CDR3, as DNA: TGTGCCAGCAGCTTAAACCCCAGGAATTTGAACACTGAAGCTTTCTTT. It encodes CASSLNPRNLNTEAFF.